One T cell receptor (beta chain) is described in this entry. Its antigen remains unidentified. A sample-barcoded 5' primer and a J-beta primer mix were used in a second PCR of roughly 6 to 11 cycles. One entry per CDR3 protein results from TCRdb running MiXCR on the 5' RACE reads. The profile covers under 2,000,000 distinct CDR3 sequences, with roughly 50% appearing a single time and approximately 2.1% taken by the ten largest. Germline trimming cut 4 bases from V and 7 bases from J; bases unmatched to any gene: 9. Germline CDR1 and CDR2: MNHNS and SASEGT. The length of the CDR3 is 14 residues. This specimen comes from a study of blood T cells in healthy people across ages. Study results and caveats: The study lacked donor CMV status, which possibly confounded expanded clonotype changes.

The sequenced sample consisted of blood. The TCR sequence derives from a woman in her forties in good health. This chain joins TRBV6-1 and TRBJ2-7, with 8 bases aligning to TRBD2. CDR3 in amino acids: CASSVRTSSDEQYF. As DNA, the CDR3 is TGTGCCAGCAGTGTTCGGACTAGCAGCGATGAGCAGTACTTC.